This T cell receptor (beta chain) was retrieved from a study of blood T cell repertoires in COVID-19. The overall study: COVID-19 samples, acute and convalescent, were from the United States, Italy and Spain. From T cells, B-cell-depleted T cells, or PBMCs came the material, which was cDNA or gDNA.

Under the authors' procedure: Amplification from reference gene primers served as the basis for estimated nucleated cell counts. Only in-frame clones appear in the TCRdb table, and some are missing; sequencing was by immunoSEQ multiplex PCR. The V and J calls and clone size are taken from that table; D and trimming were inferred from the DNA. Seen here are approximately 250,000 clones, approximately 89% observed once, and the top ten hold 9.5% to 13%. V lost 6 bases and J lost 5, with 16 bases in between. The CDR3 is 14 residues long. Germline assignment: CDR1 LNHDA and CDR2 SQIVND (reference sequence). Seattle's cohort entered during active infection and was followed longitudinally.

The source is a woman in her 70s with COVID-19, enrolled during active disease. The V call is TRBV19, the J call TRBJ1-1; D perhaps matches TRBD1 (6 bases). Sequencing used peripheral blood. Here the CDR3 reads CASSQDRGGTEAFF. The CDR3 bases are TGTGCCAGTAGCCAGGATAGGGGGGGAACTGAAGCTTTCTTT.